The 26 T cell receptor beta chains below were found in one sample sequenced in a study of blood T cell repertoires in COVID-19 (dated by TCRdb to 2018 to 2020). Library preparation employed the immunoSEQ multiplex PCR assay. TCRdb provides this immuneACCESS table in a form limited to in-frame rearrangements. Some clones are lacking; in checked studies, under half of them reflect an unresolved V gene, and why the rest are absent is not known. For this sample the table gives fewer than 200,000 clones, of which more than 80% were detected only once. Clones ranked in the top ten supply around 8% of the sample. Sequenced sample: peripheral blood. The origin of the receptors is a woman aged 60-75 years with acute or convalescent COVID-19.

A single count supports this clone. This sequence joins TRBV19 and TRBJ1-2, with unresolved D. The V and J ends lost 5 bases and 0 bases respectively, with 10 bases between them. Per germline, CDR1 LNHDA and CDR2 SQIVND (reference sequence). CDR3 length: 14 residues. CDR3 nucleotide sequence: TGTGCCAGTAGTGTAGGTGGAGCTAACTATGGCTACACCTTC. This gives the protein CASSVGGANYGYTF.

The CDR3 DNA follows: TGTGCCATCAGCTCGGGGACTAGCGGGAATCGGGAGCAGTACTTC. It encodes CAISSGTSGNREQYF. The rearrangement uses TRBV10-3 and TRBJ2-7, with 13 nucleotides matching TRBD2. V lost 6 bases, J lost 7 bases, and 9 bases stayed unmatched. The CDR3 runs 15 residues. Germline CDR1 is ENHRY and CDR2 is SYGVKD.

This clone has only a few counts. The rearrangement links TRBV21-1 to TRBJ2-3; whether TRBD2, the table's D call, matches the DNA was not checked. TRBV21-1 is annotated as a pseudogene. This CDR3 is built from 16 residues. As DNA, the CDR3 is TGTGCCAGCAGCGCCCTAGGGGCTAGCGGGACAGATACGCAGTATTTT. It translates to CASSALGASGTDTQYF.

The chain links TRBV5-5 to TRBJ2-3; 7 positions agree with TRBD2. The CDR3 covers 16 residues. Germline CDR1 reads SGHKS; CDR2 reads YYEKEE (reference sequence). The V gene end was trimmed by 3 bases and the J gene end by 2 bases; junction bases not matched to a gene: 9. The CDR3 spells CASSWGERGNTDTQYF. DNA of the CDR3: TGTGCCAGCAGCTGGGGGGAGCGGGGCAACACAGATACGCAGTATTTT.

The chain couples TRBV11-2 to TRBJ2-2, with D possibly TRBD2 on 6 matching bases. V was pared by 3 bases and J by 0 bases, with 8 bases between. Germline V gives CDR1 SGHAT, CDR2 FQNNGV. The CDR3 covers 15 residues. CDR3 bases: TGTGCCAGCAGCTTCGCGGGGACGAACACCGGGGAGCTGTTTTTT. This gives the protein CASSFAGTNTGELFF.

The chain is built from TRBV12-3 or TRBV12-4 and TRBJ2-7, with 7 bases that match TRBD2. CDR3 size: 13 residues. Trimming at V came to 5 bases and at J to 5 bases, leaving 6 bases not matched to a gene. The CDR3 loop is CASSNGRSHEQYF. The CDR3 nucleotides are TGTGCCAGCAGTAACGGGAGGTCCCACGAGCAGTACTTC.

V gene TRBV28 combines with J gene TRBJ1-6; 10 positions agree with TRBD1. CDR1 and CDR2 (germline): MDHEN, SYDVKM. The CDR3 consists of 17 residues. V lost 6 bases to trimming and J lost 9 bases; unmatched junction nucleotides: 14. In DNA, the CDR3 is TGTGCCAGCAGCCTCCGACAGGGGGCGACCTTTAGTTCACCCCTCCACTTT. It translates to CASSLRQGATFSSPLHF.

This clone has a handful of counts. The chain carries TRBV2 and TRBJ1-2, with 7 bases aligning to TRBD1. Losses at the gene ends were 6 bases for V and 4 bases for J; bases not matched to a gene: 11. The germline CDR1 and CDR2 sequences are SNHLY and FYNNEI. The CDR3 consists of 15 residues. Written as DNA, the CDR3 is TGTGCCAGCAGAGAGGGGACAGCATCTCCCTATGGCTACACCTTC. Translating it yields CASREGTASPYGYTF.

This sequence joins TRBV29-1 and TRBJ1-5; no definite D call. With 4 bases removed from V and 7 bases from J, the gap between germline ends came to 14 bases. Germline V CDR1 and CDR2: SQVTM, ANQGSEA. The CDR3 has 13 residues. CDR3 nucleotide sequence: TGCAGCGTTGTAATAAGTCGGGGACAGCCCCAGCATTTT. This encodes CSVVISRGQPQHF.

This clone has more than one count but fewer than ten. The V gene is TRBV20-1, the J gene TRBJ1-2; TRBD1 might be the D (5 bases). The CDR3 spans 12 residues. Germline V gene sequence: CDR1 DFQATT, CDR2 SNEGSKA (reference sequence). V gave up 3 bases and J gave up 7 bases, with 12 bases separating them. Here the CDR3 reads CSASAAGFGYTF. The CDR3 nucleotides are TGCAGTGCTAGTGCGGCAGGGTTTGGCTACACCTTC.

This clone was observed a single time. This chain links TRBV7-9 with TRBJ1-2, with 12 bases lining up with TRBD1. Losses at the gene ends were 5 bases for V and 8 bases for J; bases not matched to a gene: 9. The CDR3 has 15 residues. In germline, CDR1 is SEHNR, CDR2 FQNEAQ (reference sequence). DNA of the CDR3: TGTGCCAGCAGCACGGAGGGACAGGGGGCGATAGGCTACACCTTC. This translates into CASSTEGQGAIGYTF.

The chain joins TRBV7-9 to TRBJ2-1; 7 nucleotides agree with TRBD2. The CDR3 length is 13 residues. V trimming: 5 bases; J trimming: 12 bases; junction bases outside the gene matches: 10. Germline CDR1 is SEHNR and CDR2 is FQNEAQ (reference sequence). The CDR3 DNA reads as TGTGCCAGCAGCCCGCGTATGGGGGGGAGGCAGTTCTTC. Translated, it gives CASSPRMGGRQFF. Together with reference TRBV7-9 and TRBJ2-1, the CDR3 gives the full variable domain: DTGVSQNPRHKITKRGQNVTFRCDPISEHNRLYWYRQTLGQGPEFLTYFQNEAQLEKSRLLSDRFSAERPKGSFSTLEIQRTEQGDSAMYLCASSPRMGGRQFFGPGTRLTVL.

The V gene is TRBV10-3, the J gene TRBJ2-2; D is perhaps TRBD2 (6 bases). Germline V lookup: CDR1 ENHRY, CDR2 SYGVKD. The CDR3 is 16 residues long. V was shortened by 10 bases and J by 0 bases, with 18 bases between the two germline ends. The CDR3 DNA reads TGTGCCACCACAAGCGGGCAGGGTCCGAACACCGGGGAGCTGTTTTTT. This sequence encodes CATTSGQGPNTGELFF.

This chain connects TRBV6-1 to TRBJ1-6; the D is unclear. The germline CDR1 and CDR2 sequences are MNHNS and SASEGT. This CDR3 has 14 residues. The V gene lost 2 bases and the J gene lost 6 bases, with 8 bases spanning the gap. CDR3 loop: CASSEPVFNSPLHF. In nucleotides, the CDR3 is TGTGCCAGCAGTGAACCAGTTTTTAATTCACCCCTCCACTTT.

V and J are TRBV19 and TRBJ1-2, with D perhaps matching TRBD1 (5 bases). Germline CDR1 is LNHDA and CDR2 is SQIVND (reference sequence). The CDR3 spans 13 residues. V lost 3 bases and J lost 8, with 13 bases in between. DNA for the CDR3: TGTGCCAGTAGTATCGGGCAGGGTGAGGGCTACACCTTC. Protein sequence: CASSIGQGEGYTF.

The chain links TRBV5-1 to TRBJ1-1; TRBD1 agrees at 10 bases. The germline gives CDR1 SGHRS, CDR2 YFSETQ. Trimming at V came to 4 bases and at J to 11 bases, leaving 17 bases not matched to a gene. The CDR3 is 16 amino acids. The chain's CDR3 is CASSPQTGTGALDAFF. CDR3 in DNA: TGCGCCAGCAGCCCACAAACGGGGACAGGGGCGTTGGATGCTTTCTTT. The entire variable domain, with the rest obtained from reference TRBV5-1 and TRBJ1-1, is as follows: KAGVTQTPRYLIKTRGQQVTLSCSPISGHRSVSWYQQTPGQGLQFLFEYFSETQRNKGNFPGRFSGRQFSNSRSEMNVSTLELGDSALYLCASSPQTGTGALDAFFGQGTRLTVV.

The J gene is TRBJ2-4, the V gene TRBV2, with TRBD2 matching 15 bases. The CDR3 consists of 17 residues. J gave up 6 bases and V 6 bases, and 9 bases lay outside the gene matches. Germline assignment: CDR1 SNHLY and CDR2 FYNNEI. CDR3 region: CASSPRTSGRGGNIQYF. The CDR3 DNA reads as TGTGCCAGCAGCCCTAGGACTAGCGGGAGGGGGGGAAACATTCAGTACTTC.

The gene calls are TRBV4-1 and TRBJ2-1; the D gene is possibly TRBD2 (5 bases). This CDR3 has 15 residues. Looked up from germline, CDR1 is MGHRA and CDR2 is YSYEKL. V dropped 4 bases and J dropped 0 bases, with 10 bases sitting between them. The CDR3: CASSLGLSSYNEQFF. The CDR3 coding sequence is TGCGCCAGCAGCCTCGGACTTTCCTCCTACAATGAGCAGTTCTTC.

This chain links TRBV3-1 (or the pseudogene TRBV3-2) with TRBJ2-1, with 8 bases that match TRBD1. V lost 3 bases and J lost 3; bases outside the gene matches: 13. The CDR3 contains 18 residues. Germline values: CDR1 LGHDT, CDR2 YNNKEL (reference sequence). The CDR3 coding sequence is TGTGCCAGCAGCCACTACCCCAAGGGGACAGGAAGCTACAATGAGCAGTTCTTC. Translated, it gives CASSHYPKGTGSYNEQFF.

The V call is TRBV20-1, the J call TRBJ2-1, with 12 nucleotides matching TRBD2. CDR1 is DFQATT and CDR2 is SNEGSKA in the germline V gene (reference sequence). The CDR3 consists of 15 residues. After removal of 3 bases from V and 4 bases from J, the junction contained 4 bases not matched to a gene. The CDR3 spells CSASGGTSGYNEQFF. For the CDR3, the DNA is TGCAGTGCTAGTGGAGGGACTAGCGGGTACAATGAGCAGTTCTTC.

V and J are TRBV29-1 and TRBJ1-2, with TRBD1 as a possible D gene (5 bases). V dropped 4 bases and J dropped 2 bases, with 17 bases sitting between them. CDR3 size: 15 residues. Germline CDR1 reads SQVTM; CDR2 reads ANQGSEA. The CDR3 is CSVVGPADSNYGYTF. CDR3 in DNA: TGCAGCGTTGTTGGCCCGGCCGACAGCAACTATGGCTACACCTTC. The whole variable domain, remainder taken from reference TRBV29-1 and TRBJ1-2, is SAVISQKPSRDICQRGTSLTIQCQVDSQVTMMFWYRQQPGQSLTLIATANQGSEATYESGFVIDKFPISRPNLTFSTLTVSNMSPEDSSIYLCSVVGPADSNYGYTFGSGTRLTVV.

The genes are TRBV10-2 and TRBJ1-1; the D gene is possibly TRBD1 (6 bases). The V gene's germline CDR1 is WSHSY and CDR2 SAAADI. The CDR3 is 12 residues long. V lost 2 bases and J 10 bases, leaving 11 bases between the germline ends. The CDR3 loop is CASSEVAGVAFF. CDR3 in DNA: TGCGCCAGCAGTGAGGTAGCAGGGGTAGCTTTCTTT.

The gene calls are TRBV7-9 and TRBJ1-1; TRBD1 might be the D (6 bases). V was trimmed by 5 bases and J by 4 bases, leaving 14 bases between them. The CDR3 runs to 14 residues. In germline, CDR1 is SEHNR, CDR2 FQNEAQ (reference sequence). CDR3 in DNA: TGTGCCAGCAGCCCGGGGACATTACCCACTGAAGCTTTCTTT. It translates to CASSPGTLPTEAFF.

The chain is built from TRBV7-2 and TRBJ2-1; D possibly corresponds to TRBD1 (6 bases). The CDR3 consists of 16 residues. Trimming stripped 2 bases from V and 2 bases from J, with 13 bases between. The germline V gene has CDR1 SGHTA and CDR2 FQGNSA. This CDR3 reads CASSLSRQAPYNEQFF. The DNA of the CDR3 is TGTGCCAGCAGCTTATCCCGACAGGCTCCCTACAATGAGCAGTTCTTC.

There are a few counts of this clone. The gene calls are TRBV21-1 and TRBJ2-3; no DNA check was done on the table's D call, TRBD2. TRBV21-1 has pseudogene status. The CDR3 covers 15 residues. The CDR3, as DNA: TGTGCCAGCAGCAAAGAAAGGGGGGGTCCAGATACGCAGTATTTT. The encoded protein is CASSKERGGPDTQYF.

J is TRBJ2-3 and V is TRBV19, with 10 bases identical to TRBD1. From germline, CDR1 is LNHDA and CDR2 SQIVND (reference sequence). This CDR3 spans 15 amino acids. Germline trimming cut 2 bases from V and 7 bases from J; bases unmatched to any gene: 6. CDR3: CASSISRQGANTQYF. CDR3 nucleotides: TGTGCCAGTAGTATAAGTCGACAGGGGGCTAATACGCAGTATTTT.